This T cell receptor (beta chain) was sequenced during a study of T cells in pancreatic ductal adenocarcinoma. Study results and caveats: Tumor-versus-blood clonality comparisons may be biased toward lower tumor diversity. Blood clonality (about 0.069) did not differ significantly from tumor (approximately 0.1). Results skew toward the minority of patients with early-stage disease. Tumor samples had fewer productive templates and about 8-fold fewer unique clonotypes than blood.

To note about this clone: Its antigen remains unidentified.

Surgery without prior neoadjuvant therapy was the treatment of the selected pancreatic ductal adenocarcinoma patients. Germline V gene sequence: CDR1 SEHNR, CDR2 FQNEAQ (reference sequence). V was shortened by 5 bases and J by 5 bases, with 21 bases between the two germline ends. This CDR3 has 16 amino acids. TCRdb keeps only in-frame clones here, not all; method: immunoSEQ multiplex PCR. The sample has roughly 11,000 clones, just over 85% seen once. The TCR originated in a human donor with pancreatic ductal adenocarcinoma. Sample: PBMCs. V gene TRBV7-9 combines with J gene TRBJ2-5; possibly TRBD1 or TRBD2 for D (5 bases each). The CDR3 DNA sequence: TGTGCCAGCAGCCCAGGGACGGGAAACTTTCAGGAGACCCAGTACTTC. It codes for CASSPGTGNFQETQYF. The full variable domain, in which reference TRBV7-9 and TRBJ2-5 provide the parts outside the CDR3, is DTGVSQNPRHKITKRGQNVTFRCDPISEHNRLYWYRQTLGQGPEFLTYFQNEAQLEKSRLLSDRFSAERPKGSFSTLEIQRTEQGDSAMYLCASSPGTGNFQETQYFGPGTRLLVL.